One sample yielded the 22 T cell receptor beta chains listed below, sequenced in a study of human T cells and chemical hapten exposure. Individual cDNA molecules had unique molecular identifiers attached to them by the library. Each CDR3 protein is one row after TCRdb ran MiXCR on the reads. The table lists 100,000 to 150,000 distinct CDR3 sequences, about 8.9% of them singletons. Whole blood that had not been fractionated was the source of extracted total RNA. Specimen: whole blood. The receptors originated from a human donor in good health. Some clones in this sample may be carry-over from other donors' samples.

This chain joins TRBV12-3 or TRBV12-4 and TRBJ2-2; 7 bases match TRBD2. The CDR3 has 16 residues. Unmatched junction bases numbered 9, after V lost 7 bases and J lost 1 base. The CDR3 nucleotides read TGTGCCAGCATCCGGCGGGCTAGCGGGAACACCGGGGAGCTGTTTTTT. It translates to CASIRRASGNTGELFF.

This clonotype occurred many times. The rearrangement uses TRBV25-1 and TRBJ1-2; D gene uncertain. The CDR3 contains 14 residues. Germline V CDR1 and CDR2: MGHDK, SYGVNS. Between the trimmed V and J ends, which lost 1 base and 2 bases, there was a span of 8 bases. For the CDR3, the DNA is TGTGCCAGCAGTGAATTTCCAGTAAACTATGGCTACACCTTC. This codes for CASSEFPVNYGYTF.

The V and J genes are TRBV11-2 and TRBJ2-5; D call uncertain. The CDR3 covers 14 residues. The germline gives CDR1 SGHAT, CDR2 FQNNGV. Trimming pared 4 bases from V and 1 base from J, leaving 10 bases between. CDR3 nucleotides: TGTGCCAGCAGCTCCAGTCCGATCCAAGAGACCCAGTACTTC. Residues: CASSSSPIQETQYF.

This clonotype was observed many times. V usage is TRBV6-5 and J usage is TRBJ1-4; 8 bases fit TRBD1. After removal of 6 bases from V and 7 bases from J, the junction contained 4 bases not matched to a gene. The CDR3 spans 13 residues. Germline values: CDR1 MNHEY, CDR2 SVGAGI. Here the CDR3 reads CASRGTGREKLFF. In DNA form, the CDR3 reads TGTGCCAGCAGGGGGACAGGCCGTGAAAAACTGTTTTTT.

The rearrangement uses TRBV14 and TRBJ2-7, with 7 positions matching TRBD2. Germline V gene data show CDR1 as SGHDN and CDR2 as FVKESK. This CDR3 has 15 amino acids. V was pared by 5 bases and J by 1 base, with 8 bases of the junction left unmatched. The CDR3 bases are TGTGCCAGCAGCGCAGTAGCGGGCCTTTCCTACGAGCAGTACTTC. Translation gives CASSAVAGLSYEQYF. Full variable domain (rest looked up from reference TRBV14 and TRBJ2-7): EAGVTQFPSHSVIEKGQTVTLRCDPISGHDNLYWYRRVMGKEIKFLLHFVKESKQDESGMPNNRFLAERTGGTYSTLKVQPAELEDSGVYFCASSAVAGLSYEQYFGPGTRLTVT.

This clonotype was observed a few times. V gene TRBV27 combines with J gene TRBJ2-2, with TRBD1 identical over 11 bases. The trim removed 2 bases at V and 1 base at J, leaving 0 bases unmatched. The CDR3 totals 16 residues. Germline lookup yields CDR1 MNHEY and CDR2 SMNVEV (reference sequence). The CDR3 sequence: CASSLGTGGNTGELFF. Written as DNA, the CDR3 is TGTGCCAGCAGTTTAGGGACAGGGGGGAACACCGGGGAGCTGTTTTTT.

This chain links TRBV27 with TRBJ1-3; D is perhaps TRBD1 (6 bases). The CDR3 totals 15 residues. Per germline, CDR1 MNHEY and CDR2 SMNVEV (reference sequence). The V and J ends lost 4 bases and 0 bases respectively, with 10 bases between them. The CDR3 is CASSSQGSSGNTIYF. CDR3 in DNA: TGTGCCAGCAGTTCACAGGGATCCTCTGGAAACACCATATATTTT.

The chain joins TRBV18 to TRBJ2-3; weak D call: TRBD2 (5 bases). CDR3 size: 14 residues. The germline V gene has CDR1 KGHSH and CDR2 LQKENI. The V and J ends lost 0 bases and 2 bases respectively, with 6 bases between them. The CDR3 loop is CASSPPTITDTQYF. CDR3 sequence (DNA): TGTGCCAGCTCACCACCGACTATCACAGATACGCAGTATTTT. The full variable domain, its missing parts supplied by reference TRBV18 and TRBJ2-3, is NAGVMQNPRHLVRRRGQEARLRCSPMKGHSHVYWYRQLPEEGLKFMVYLQKENIIDESGMPKERFSAEFPKEGPSILRIQQVVRGDSAAYFCASSPPTITDTQYFGPGTRLTVL.

The chain has TRBV6-2 or TRBV6-3 and TRBJ1-5, with D perhaps matching TRBD1 (6 bases). CDR3 length: 15 residues. V was clipped by 2 bases and J by 2 bases, with 10 bases between them. The germline V gene encodes CDR1 MNHEY and CDR2 SVGEGT. CDR3 DNA sequence: TGTGCCAGCAGTTACCAGACAGGAGGCAATCAGCCCCAGCATTTT. The encoded protein is CASSYQTGGNQPQHF.

This clonotype showed up many times. The chain combines TRBV9 with TRBJ2-7, with 11 positions matching TRBD1. The CDR3 has 15 residues. With V trimmed by 4 bases and J by 2 bases, 5 bases remained unmatched. Germline V gene lookup returns CDR1 SGDLS and CDR2 YYNGEE. The CDR3 DNA reads TGTGCCAGCAGCCCACCGGGACAGGGGGCCTACGAGCAGTACTTC. Translated: CASSPPGQGAYEQYF.

This clonotype has more than one count but fewer than ten. The V call is TRBV20-1, the J call TRBJ2-1; D not certain. The germline V and J ends were trimmed by 3 bases and 3 bases, with 12 bases remaining between them. Germline lookup yields CDR1 DFQATT and CDR2 SNEGSKA (reference sequence). The CDR3 spans 14 residues. The CDR3 region has the DNA TGCAGTGCTAGCCCCGCACTGTTCTACAATGAGCAGTTCTTC. It yields the protein CSASPALFYNEQFF.

This clonotype was observed a few times. This chain uses TRBV10-3 with TRBJ2-3; a weak D match, TRBD2 (5 bases). The CDR3 runs to 13 residues. The V and J ends lost 11 bases and 1 base respectively, with 13 bases between them. In germline, CDR1 is ENHRY, CDR2 SYGVKD. CDR3 coding DNA: TGTGCCTCCCGGGATGGGGGCACAGATACGCAGTATTTT. Residues: CASRDGGTDTQYF.

This clonotype has a count of ten or more. The chain joins TRBV29-1 to TRBJ1-1; tentatively, D is TRBD1 (6 bases). Germline V gene sequence: CDR1 SQVTM, CDR2 ANQGSEA. This CDR3 spans 14 amino acids. V was trimmed by 4 bases and J by 5 bases, leaving 17 bases between them. CDR3: CSVVSGGVRTEAFF. CDR3 DNA: TGCAGCGTTGTTTCCGGGGGCGTTAGGACTGAAGCTTTCTTT.

V usage is TRBV7-6 and J usage is TRBJ1-2, with 7 bases aligning to TRBD1. V gave up 1 base and J gave up 7 bases; unmatched junction bases: 3. CDR3 size: 13 residues. The germline CDR1 and CDR2 sequences are SGHVS and FNYEAQ. CDR3 residues: CASSLETGSGYTF. The CDR3 nucleotides read TGTGCCAGCAGCTTAGAGACAGGGAGTGGCTACACCTTC.

The chain couples TRBV7-6 to TRBJ2-7, with D perhaps TRBD1 (5 bases). Trimming removed 1 base at V and 6 bases at J, with 19 bases between. Germline CDR1 and CDR2: SGHVS and FNYEAQ. The CDR3 totals 16 residues. CDR3 bases: TGTGCCAGCAGCTTAGGTAGAGGTGGATTTAGGGGCGAGCAGTACTTC. The encoded protein is CASSLGRGGFRGEQYF. Looking up the rest from reference TRBV7-6 and TRBJ2-7 gives the full variable domain: GAGVSQSPRYKVTKRGQDVALRCDPISGHVSLYWYRQALGQGPEFLTYFNYEAQQDKSGLPNDRFSAERPEGSISTLTIQRTEQRDSAMYRCASSLGRGGFRGEQYFGPGTRLTVT.

This clonotype was seen only a few times. The chain is built from TRBV20-1 and TRBJ2-5; 7 bases map to TRBD2. The CDR3 runs to 15 residues. The J segment lost 9 bases and the V segment lost 0 bases, leaving 13 bases of the junction unmatched. Germline loops: CDR1 DFQATT, CDR2 SNEGSKA (reference sequence). The CDR3 DNA reads as TGCAGTGCTAGAGATTTACTAGCGACCTCCGGGGCCCAGTACTTC. It encodes CSARDLLATSGAQYF.

This clonotype turned up a few times. The V gene is TRBV14, the J gene TRBJ2-3; D gene uncertain. V was shortened by 3 bases and J by 4 bases, with 2 bases between the two germline ends. Germline-derived CDR1 and CDR2 are SGHDN and FVKESK. The length of the CDR3 is 11 residues. CDR3 sequence (DNA): TGTGCCAGCAGCCACTCAGATACGCAGTATTTT. Protein product: CASSHSDTQYF.

The genes are TRBV2 and TRBJ2-6; D unclear. Germline V CDR1 and CDR2: SNHLY, FYNNEI. This CDR3 has 16 amino acids. Trimming took 3 bases from V and 0 from J, leaving 9 bases between them. CDR3 DNA: TGTGCCAGCAGTGAGCATGGTGACTCTGGGGCCAACGTCCTGACTTTC. This encodes CASSEHGDSGANVLTF.

This clonotype was seen a handful of times. The V and J genes are TRBV5-1 and TRBJ2-1; D is ambiguous. The V and J ends lost 5 bases and 0 bases respectively, with 27 bases between them. The germline CDR1 and CDR2 sequences are SGHRS and YFSETQ. CDR3 length: 20 amino acids. Here the CDR3 DNA reads TGCGCCAGCAGGTACGGCCGACCGCTGCAATCAGCTAGCTCCTACAATGAGCAGTTCTTC. This translates into CASRYGRPLQSASSYNEQFF.

The chain is built from TRBV7-2 and TRBJ1-2; 12 bases line up with TRBD1. J gave up 0 bases and V 1 base, and 6 bases lay outside the gene matches. The germline CDR1 and CDR2 sequences are SGHTA and FQGNSA. This CDR3 is 18 amino acids long. CDR3 sequence (DNA): TGTGCCAGCAGCTTAGGGGGGACAGGGGGCGCTTCTAACTATGGCTACACCTTC. Translation: CASSLGGTGGASNYGYTF. Together with reference TRBV7-2 and TRBJ1-2, the CDR3 gives the full variable domain: GAGVSQSPSNKVTEKGKDVELRCDPISGHTALYWYRQSLGQGLEFLIYFQGNSAPDKSGLPSDRFSAERTGGSVSTLTIQRTQQEDSAVYLCASSLGGTGGASNYGYTFGSGTRLTVV.

This clonotype turned up a few times. The rearrangement uses TRBV7-9 and TRBJ2-1; D might be TRBD2 (6 bases). V was shortened by 4 bases and J by 1 base, with 11 bases between the two germline ends. In germline, CDR1 is SEHNR, CDR2 FQNEAQ (reference sequence). This CDR3 is 15 amino acids long. The CDR3 loop reads CASSSDYPSYNEQFF. The CDR3 bases are TGTGCCAGCAGCTCGGACTACCCTTCCTACAATGAGCAGTTCTTC. Looking up the rest from reference TRBV7-9 and TRBJ2-1 gives the full variable domain: DTGVSQNPRHKITKRGQNVTFRCDPISEHNRLYWYRQTLGQGPEFLTYFQNEAQLEKSRLLSDRFSAERPKGSFSTLEIQRTEQGDSAMYLCASSSDYPSYNEQFFGPGTRLTVL.

This clonotype was counted between two and nine times. This CDR3 is CASSYSQGRYEQYF. CDR3 bases: TGTGCCAGCAGTTACTCGCAGGGCCGGTACGAGCAGTACTTC. The gene calls are TRBV6-5 and TRBJ2-7, with D perhaps matching TRBD1 (5 bases). V was trimmed by 0 bases and J by 4 bases, leaving 10 bases between them. The CDR3 runs 14 residues. The germline V gene has CDR1 MNHEY and CDR2 SVGAGI.